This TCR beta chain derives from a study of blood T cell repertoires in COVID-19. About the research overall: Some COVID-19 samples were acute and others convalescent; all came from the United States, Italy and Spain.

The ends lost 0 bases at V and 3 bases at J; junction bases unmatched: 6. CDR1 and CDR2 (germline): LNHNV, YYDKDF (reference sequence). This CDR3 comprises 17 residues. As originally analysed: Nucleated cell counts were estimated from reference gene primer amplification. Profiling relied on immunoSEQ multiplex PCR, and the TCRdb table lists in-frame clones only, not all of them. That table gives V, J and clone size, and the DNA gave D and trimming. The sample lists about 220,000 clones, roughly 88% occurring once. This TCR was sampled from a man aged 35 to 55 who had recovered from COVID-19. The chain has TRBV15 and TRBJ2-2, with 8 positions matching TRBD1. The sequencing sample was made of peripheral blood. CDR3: CATSREPQGAHTGELFF. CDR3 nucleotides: TGTGCCACCAGCAGAGAGCCCCAGGGGGCTCACACCGGGGAGCTGTTTTTT.